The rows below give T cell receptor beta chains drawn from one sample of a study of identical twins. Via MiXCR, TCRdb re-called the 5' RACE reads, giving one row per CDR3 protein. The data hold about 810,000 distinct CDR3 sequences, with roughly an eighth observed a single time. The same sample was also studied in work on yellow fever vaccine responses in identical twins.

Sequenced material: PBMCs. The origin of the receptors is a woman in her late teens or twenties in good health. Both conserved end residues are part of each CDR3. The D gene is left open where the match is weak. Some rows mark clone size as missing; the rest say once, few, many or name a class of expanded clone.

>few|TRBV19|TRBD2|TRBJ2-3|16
TGTGCCAGTAGTATTCTCCTAGCGGGAGCCACAGATACGCAGTATTTT
CASSILLAGATDTQYF
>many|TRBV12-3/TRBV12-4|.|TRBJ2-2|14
TGTGCCAGCGGAAGACTGGTGAACACCGGGGAGCTGTTTTTT
CASGRLVNTGELFF
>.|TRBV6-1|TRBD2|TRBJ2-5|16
TGTGCCAGCCGGGGGATAGCGGGACGGGAGCAAGAGACCCAGTACTTC
CASRGIAGREQETQYF
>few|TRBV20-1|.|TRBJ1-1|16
TGCAGTGCCCCCCCTGGGTGGGCCCGGGAATGGACTGAAGCTTTCTTT
CSAPPGWAREWTEAFF
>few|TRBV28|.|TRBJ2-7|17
TGTGCCAGCAGTTTGGGAGGGGGATGGCGGGACTCCTACGAGCAGTACTTC
CASSLGGGWRDSYEQYF
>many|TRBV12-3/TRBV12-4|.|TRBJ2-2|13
TGTGCCAGCAACCCTGACGAGACCGGGGAGCTGTTTTTT
CASNPDETGELFF
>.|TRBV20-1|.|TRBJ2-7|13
TGCAGTGCTACGGGAGGGACAGGGTACGAGCAGTACTTC
CSATGGTGYEQYF
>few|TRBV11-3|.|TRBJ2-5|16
TGTGCCAGCAGCCCCCACGGGGCAGGGGGGCGAGAGACCCAGTACTTC
CASSPHGAGGRETQYF
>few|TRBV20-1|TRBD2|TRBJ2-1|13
TGCAGTGCCAGCGGGGGGGCCAGTAATGAGCAGTTCTTC
CSASGGASNEQFF
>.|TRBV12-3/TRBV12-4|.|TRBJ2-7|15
TGTGCCAGCAGTTTTCAAGGAGGGATCTCCTACGAGCAGTACTTC
CASSFQGGISYEQYF
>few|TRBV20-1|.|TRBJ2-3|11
TGCAGTGCTCACTGGGGAGATACGCAGTATTTT
CSAHWGDTQYF
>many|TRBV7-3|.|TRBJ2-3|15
TGTGCCAGCAGCTTAACTGGACAGAACACAGATACGCAGTATTTT
CASSLTGQNTDTQYF
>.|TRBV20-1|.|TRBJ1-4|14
TGCAGTGCAGTCCTCGGAGCAACTAATGAAAAACTGTTTTTT
CSAVLGATNEKLFF
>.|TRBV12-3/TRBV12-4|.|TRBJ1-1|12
TGTGCCAGCACCAACTCCGGGGGCGAAGCTTTCTTT
CASTNSGGEAFF
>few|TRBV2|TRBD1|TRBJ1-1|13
TGTGCCAGCTCGTATGTTGGACAGGGGTGGGCTTTCTTT
CASSYVGQGWAFF
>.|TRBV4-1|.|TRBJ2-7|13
TGTGCCATCAGCTCTGGGCCCTCCTACGAGCAGTACTTC
CAISSGPSYEQYF
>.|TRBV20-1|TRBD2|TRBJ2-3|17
TGCAGTGCTACCACCGGGGCCCTAGCGGGAGTCACAGATACGCAGTATTTT
CSATTGALAGVTDTQYF
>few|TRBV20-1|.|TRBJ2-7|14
TGCAGTGCTAGGGCTGGGACACTCGGCTACGAGCAGTACTTC
CSARAGTLGYEQYF
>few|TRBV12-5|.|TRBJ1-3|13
TGTGCTAGTGGGGCAAGCTCTGGAAACACCATATATTTT
CASGASSGNTIYF
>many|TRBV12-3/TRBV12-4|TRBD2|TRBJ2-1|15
TGTGCCAGCAGTTTAGCCGGACTAGTCTCCAATGAGCAGTTCTTC
CASSLAGLVSNEQFF
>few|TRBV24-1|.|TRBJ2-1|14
TGTGCCACCAGTGGTCCTCCCAGCTACAATGAGCAGTTCTTC
CATSGPPSYNEQFF
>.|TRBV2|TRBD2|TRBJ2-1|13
TGTGCCAGCGAGCGGGAGAGGAAAAATGAGCAGTTCTTC
CASERERKNEQFF